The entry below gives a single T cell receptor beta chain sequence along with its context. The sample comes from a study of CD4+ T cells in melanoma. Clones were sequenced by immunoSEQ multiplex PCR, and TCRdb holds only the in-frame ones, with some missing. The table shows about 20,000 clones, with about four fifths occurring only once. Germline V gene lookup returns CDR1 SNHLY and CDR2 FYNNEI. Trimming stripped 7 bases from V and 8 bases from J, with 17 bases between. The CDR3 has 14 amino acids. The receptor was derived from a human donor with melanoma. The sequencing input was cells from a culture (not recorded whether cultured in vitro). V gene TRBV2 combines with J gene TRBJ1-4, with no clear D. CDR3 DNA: TGTGCCAGCACCCAACTGGGCCGGAGCGAAAAACTGTTTTTT. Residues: CASTQLGRSEKLFF. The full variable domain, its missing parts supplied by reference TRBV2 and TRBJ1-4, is EPEVTQTPSHQVTQMGQEVILRCVPISNHLYFYWYRQILGQKVEFLVSFYNNEISEKSEIFDDQFSVERPDGSNFTLKIRSTKLEDSAMYFCASTQLGRSEKLFFGSGTQLSVL.